The 17 T cell receptor beta chains in this list originate from one sample, sequenced in a study of T cell repertoires in cytomegalovirus infection. TCRdb processed the reads anew with MiXCR; each CDR3 protein has one entry. The table has under 800,000 distinct CDR3 sequences, roughly a quarter seen once; the top ten hold 7% to 9%. Material: CD8+ T cells from PBMCs. The receptors were sampled from a human donor in good health (CMV status not recorded). Some clones in this sample may be carry-over from other donors' samples.

This clonotype was seen a few times. The chain recombines TRBV6-2 or TRBV6-3 with TRBJ2-1; 14 bases align to TRBD2. CDR1 and CDR2 from the germline V gene are MNHEY and SVGEGT. The ends lost 2 bases at V and 3 bases at J; junction bases unmatched: 9. The length of the CDR3 is 19 residues. The chain's CDR3 is CASSYPTSGGALFYNEQFF. The CDR3 nucleotides are TGTGCCAGCAGTTACCCGACTAGCGGGGGGGCCCTATTCTACAATGAGCAGTTCTTC.

Notes on this clonotype: This clone may be a read error of a much larger clone one base away. The CDR3 loop reads CVSRLSGATGELFF. DNA of the CDR3: TGTGTCAGTCGGCTTAGCGGGGCGACCGGGGAGCTGTTTTTT. V is TRBV6-1 and J is TRBJ2-2; TRBD2 aligns across 8 bases. The CDR3 totals 14 residues. Germline V gives CDR1 MNHNS, CDR2 SASEGT.

The chain employs TRBV9 and TRBJ2-2; D not certain. Between the trimmed V and J ends, which lost 0 bases and 0 bases, there was a span of 12 bases. This CDR3 has 17 amino acids. Germline values: CDR1 SGDLS, CDR2 YYNGEE. The DNA of the CDR3 is TGTGCCAGCAGCGTAGTAAGTCGGAAAGCGAACACCGGGGAGCTGTTTTTT. This encodes CASSVVSRKANTGELFF.

This clonotype was seen just once. This sequence joins TRBV2 and TRBJ1-1; D may be TRBD1 (6 bases). The CDR3 extends over 12 amino acids. V was pared by 9 bases and J by 1 base, with 9 bases between. Germline CDR1 reads SNHLY; CDR2 reads FYNNEI. This CDR3 is CARRQENTEAFF. The DNA of the CDR3 is TGTGCCAGACGACAGGAGAACACTGAAGCTTTCTTT.

This clonotype was seen a few times. One base away lies a much larger clone, so this may be a sequencing read error. V usage is TRBV7-9 and J usage is TRBJ2-3; the D is unclear. This CDR3 has 12 residues. Germline values: CDR1 SEHNR, CDR2 FQNEAQ (reference sequence). Trimming took off 5 bases at V and 4 bases at J, with 7 bases between the two ends. As DNA, the CDR3 is TGTGCCAGCAGCCCCAGCCCAGATACGCAGTATTTT. Translating it yields CASSPSPDTQYF.

This clonotype was observed many times. The chain uses TRBV7-6 and TRBJ2-7; TRBD1 is a possible D gene (5 bases). V dropped 1 base and J dropped 0 bases, with 7 bases sitting between them. In germline, CDR1 is SGHVS, CDR2 FNYEAQ. The CDR3 loop spans 14 amino acids. The CDR3 nucleotides read TGTGCCAGCAGCTTAGGACAGAGCTCCTACGAGCAGTACTTC. The encoded protein is CASSLGQSSYEQYF. Variable domain in full (rest from reference TRBV7-6 and TRBJ2-7): GAGVSQSPRYKVTKRGQDVALRCDPISGHVSLYWYRQALGQGPEFLTYFNYEAQQDKSGLPNDRFSAERPEGSISTLTIQRTEQRDSAMYRCASSLGQSSYEQYFGPGTRLTVT.

The chain couples TRBV9 to TRBJ1-5; 8 positions agree with TRBD1. Per the germline V gene, CDR1 is SGDLS and CDR2 is YYNGEE. CDR3 length: 15 residues. Trimming took 3 bases from V and 5 from J; bases not matched to a gene: 7. The CDR3 coding sequence is TGTGCCAGCAGCGCCTACGGACAGGGCGATCAGCCCCAGCATTTT. As protein: CASSAYGQGDQPQHF.

In its sample, this clonotype was seen many times. V usage is TRBV7-2 and J usage is TRBJ1-4; 7 bases are shared with TRBD1. With V trimmed by 2 bases and J by 3 bases, 9 bases remained unmatched. The germline gives CDR1 SGHTA, CDR2 FQGNSA. The CDR3 runs 17 residues. This CDR3 reads CASSLRWQGTANEKLFF. The CDR3 region has the DNA TGTGCCAGCAGCTTAAGATGGCAGGGGACAGCTAATGAAAAACTGTTTTTT.

This chain uses TRBV6-6 with TRBJ2-1; TRBD1 might be the D (6 bases). V gave up 2 bases and J gave up 7 bases, with 18 bases separating them. Germline CDR1 MNHNY, CDR2 SVGAGI (reference sequence). The length of the CDR3 is 16 residues. DNA for the CDR3: TGTGCCAGCAGTTACCTAAGCCGGGACAAGGGTAATGAGCAGTTCTTC. Its protein product is CASSYLSRDKGNEQFF.

This clonotype was observed many times. The genes are TRBV7-6 and TRBJ1-1, with D unclear. Trimming removed 6 bases from V and 2 bases from J, with 10 bases in between. The CDR3 has 13 residues. Germline lookup yields CDR1 SGHVS and CDR2 FNYEAQ. CDR3 in amino acids: CASSYGENTEAFF. The CDR3 nucleotides read TGTGCCAGCAGTTATGGAGAAAACACTGAAGCTTTCTTT.

This chain connects TRBV28 to TRBJ1-2; 9 positions match TRBD1. V lost 5 bases and J lost 1; bases outside the gene matches: 8. The CDR3 loop spans 16 amino acids. Germline V gene lookup returns CDR1 MDHEN and CDR2 SYDVKM. CDR3 amino acids: CASSPQGQGNNYGYTF. Written as DNA, the CDR3 is TGTGCCAGCAGTCCTCAGGGACAGGGAAATAACTATGGCTACACCTTC.

The gene calls are TRBV7-6 and TRBJ2-1; TRBD2 agrees at 8 bases. Per the germline V gene, CDR1 is SGHVS and CDR2 is FNYEAQ. Trimming cost V 5 bases and J 14 bases; bases outside gene matches: 8. This CDR3 is 12 amino acids long. CDR3 loop: CASSPYGTREFF. CDR3 in DNA: TGTGCCAGCAGCCCTTACGGGACTAGGGAGTTCTTC.

The sample holds a few counts of this clonotype. The chain carries TRBV10-3 and TRBJ2-5, with D possibly matching TRBD1 (6 bases). The V and J ends lost 2 bases and 0 bases respectively, with 7 bases between them. Looked up from germline, CDR1 is ENHRY and CDR2 is SYGVKD. CDR3 length: 14 amino acids. The CDR3 DNA follows: TGTGCCATCAGTGAGAGGGGGTACCAAGAGACCCAGTACTTC. Translated, it gives CAISERGYQETQYF.

In its sample, this clonotype was seen a few times. This chain joins TRBV2 and TRBJ2-1, with 7 bases identical to TRBD1. V lost 8 bases to trimming and J lost 7 bases; unmatched junction nucleotides: 5. CDR1 SNHLY and CDR2 FYNNEI come from the germline V gene. The CDR3 has 12 amino acids. In nucleotides, the CDR3 is TGTGCCAGCCCCGACAGGGTAAATGAGCAGTTCTTC. It codes for CASPDRVNEQFF. The full variable domain, completed using reference TRBV2 and TRBJ2-1, is EPEVTQTPSHQVTQMGQEVILRCVPISNHLYFYWYRQILGQKVEFLVSFYNNEISEKSEIFDDQFSVERPDGSNFTLKIRSTKLEDSAMYFCASPDRVNEQFFGPGTRLTVL.

The chain has TRBV7-9 and TRBJ2-3; 13 bases line up with TRBD2. V was pared by 4 bases and J by 0 bases, with 4 bases of the junction left unmatched. This CDR3 spans 17 amino acids. CDR1 is SEHNR, CDR2 FQNEAQ, per germline (reference sequence). The DNA for the CDR3 is TGTGCCAGCAGCTCTGGGACTAGCGGGACTAGCACAGATACGCAGTATTTT. Its protein product is CASSSGTSGTSTDTQYF.

This clonotype has more than one count but fewer than ten. The CDR3 does not end in the conserved phenylalanine or tryptophan, so this is likely a read error. The DNA is left out, because the CDR3 cannot be placed on it with certainty; the CDR3 is given as TCRdb lists it. The V and J genes are TRBV2 and TRBJ1-2. Germline loops: CDR1 SNHLY, CDR2 FYNNEI. Ends included, the CDR3 has 8 residues. CDR3 protein: CASSEGQL.

This clonotype was detected only a few times. A much larger clone sits a single nucleotide away, making a read error possible. The V gene is TRBV7-2, the J gene TRBJ1-4; 7 nucleotides align to TRBD1. Germline lookup yields CDR1 SGHTA and CDR2 FQGNSA. The length of the CDR3 is 15 residues. The CDR3 coding sequence is TGTGTCAGCAGCTTATTCGACAGGGTGGGAGAAAAACTGTTTTTT. Its protein is CVSSLFDRVGEKLFF.